Following are 20 T cell receptor beta chains from one sample sequenced in a study of spatial heterogeneity in lung cancer. Time point noted: sample taken at primary tumor resection. The antigens these receptors bind are not known. MiXCR, applied by TCRdb to the 5' RACE reads, yields one record per CDR3 protein. The table includes 10,000 or so distinct CDR3 sequences, 9% to 15% detected once. Study-level findings and limits: It was found that expanded intratumoral alpha and beta TCR counts tracked tumor mutation counts.

The sample in question was lung tumor tissue, obtained at surgery. Receptors were obtained from a male donor with early-stage non-small cell lung cancer.

Ten or more counts support this clonotype. This beta chain represents an off-target read in a library built for alpha chains; its size is of limited meaning. This chain connects TRBV12-3 or TRBV12-4 to TRBJ2-1; weak D call: TRBD2 (5 bases). This CDR3 is 14 amino acids long. The ends were cut back, 4 bases at V and 1 base at J, with 8 bases in the middle. CDR3 DNA sequence: TGTGCCAGCAGTTATAGCGATTCCTACAATGAGCAGTTCTTC. Amino acid sequence: CASSYSDSYNEQFF.

This clonotype was seen more than once but under ten times. Because this beta chain is a stray read in a library intended to capture alpha chains, its abundance should not be given much weight. This chain joins TRBV5-6 and TRBJ1-1; weak D call: TRBD1 (5 bases). The CDR3 has 14 amino acids. Trimming took off 3 bases at V and 0 bases at J, with 9 bases between the two ends. The germline CDR1 and CDR2 sequences are SGHDT and YYEEEE. The CDR3, as DNA: TGTGCCAGCAGCTGGGGGGTCTTGAACACTGAAGCTTTCTTT. Its translation: CASSWGVLNTEAFF.

Ten or more counts support this clonotype. Being off target in a library aimed at alpha chains, this beta chain has a size of little meaning. This rearrangement joins TRBV5-1 to TRBJ2-7; D not resolved. The CDR3 extends over 14 amino acids. V shed 6 bases and J shed 2 bases, with 15 bases lying between them. Looked up from germline, CDR1 is SGHRS and CDR2 is YFSETQ. For the CDR3, the DNA is TGCGCCAGCACCAAGGAATACGGCCCCTACGAGCAGTACTTC. Its protein product is CASTKEYGPYEQYF.

The sample holds many counts of this clonotype. This beta chain was picked up by a library intended for alpha chains and is off target, so its count carries little meaning. V usage is TRBV28 and J usage is TRBJ1-2, with 9 bases lining up with TRBD1. Germline CDR1 reads MDHEN; CDR2 reads SYDVKM. J lost 4 bases, V lost 5 bases, and 5 bases had no gene match. CDR3 length equals 14 residues. CDR3 coding DNA: TGTGCCAGCAGTCGACAGGGGGAGGGCTATGGCTACACCTTC. It encodes CASSRQGEGYGYTF.

This clonotype has a count of ten or more. This beta chain lies outside the target of a library built for alpha chains; its clone size means little. CDR3 in DNA: TGTGCCAGCAGCCGCCAGGAGGGTCAAGAGACCCAGTACTTC. It codes for CASSRQEGQETQYF. This chain joins TRBV12-3 or TRBV12-4 and TRBJ2-5, with D possibly TRBD2 on 6 matching bases. CDR3 length: 14 amino acids. The V end lost 6 bases, the J end lost 2 bases, and 13 bases lay between the germline ends.

Within the sample, this clonotype is medium-sized. This beta chain appears as a stray read in a library generated for alpha chains; its size is not informative. The gene calls are TRBV23-1 and TRBJ2-3; D not certain. TRBV23-1 is flagged as an ORF with uncertain function. Trimming removed 0 bases at V and 6 bases at J, with 4 bases between. CDR3 length: 12 residues. The CDR3 here is CASSQSGDTQYF. The DNA for the CDR3 is TGCGCCAGCAGTCAATCAGGGGATACGCAGTATTTT.

This clonotype was recorded a few times. A library made for alpha chains picked up this beta chain off target, so its size means little. The chain is built from TRBV12-3 or TRBV12-4 and TRBJ2-1, with 13 bases identical to TRBD2. The CDR3 is 15 amino acids. V shed 7 bases, J shed 8 bases, and the junction held 8 bases outside the gene matches. CDR3 region: CASKRRTSGSDEQFF. DNA of the CDR3: TGTGCCAGCAAACGTCGGACTAGCGGGAGCGATGAGCAGTTCTTC.

This clonotype is medium-sized. Since it is a stray read in a library aimed at alpha chains, this beta chain has a size that is not meaningful. J is TRBJ2-1 and V is TRBV20-1; TRBD2 agrees at 8 bases. J gave up 5 bases and V 3 bases, and 9 bases lay outside the gene matches. The CDR3 has 15 residues. The germline CDR1 and CDR2 sequences are DFQATT and SNEGSKA (reference sequence). The CDR3, as DNA: TGCAGTGCTAGCGGGAGGGTCGAGGCCGACAATGAGCAGTTCTTC. Its protein product is CSASGRVEADNEQFF.

This clonotype was seen repeatedly, ten times or more. As an off-target read in a library built for alpha chains, this beta chain has a frequency of little significance. The chain employs TRBV5-1 and TRBJ2-7; a weak D match, TRBD1 (5 bases). V shed 4 bases and J shed 2 bases, with 13 bases lying between them. Germline CDR1 reads SGHRS; CDR2 reads YFSETQ. The CDR3 has 14 residues. The DNA of the CDR3 is TGCGCCAGCAGCCCACTACAGGAAGCCTACGAGCAGTACTTC. Amino acid sequence: CASSPLQEAYEQYF.

Many counts were recorded for this clonotype. This beta chain is a stray read from a library made for alpha chains; its abundance is not meaningful. The V and J genes are TRBV29-1 and TRBJ2-3, with 7 bases matching TRBD2. The CDR3 contains 15 residues. V dropped 3 bases and J dropped 7; count of bases not matched to a gene: 13. Germline V gene lookup returns CDR1 SQVTM and CDR2 ANQGSEA. The CDR3, as DNA: TGCAGCGTTGAGAGCGGCGGGAGAGTTGTATATACGCAGTATTTT. This codes for CSVESGGRVVYTQYF.

Relative to its sample, this clonotype is medium-sized. Within a library made for alpha chains, this beta chain is off target, and its count is uninformative. CDR3 sequence: CASRAYTGTSGQETQYF. CDR3 nucleotides: TGTGCCAGCAGAGCCTATACCGGGACTAGCGGGCAAGAGACCCAGTACTTC. The chain links TRBV2 to TRBJ2-5, with 12 bases that match TRBD2. The junction had 10 bases not matched to a gene; V was cut back by 6 bases and J by 2 bases. The germline CDR1 and CDR2 sequences are SNHLY and FYNNEI. The CDR3 spans 17 residues.

This clonotype was detected only a few times. The library was built for alpha chains, so this beta chain is an off-target read and its size means little. This chain links TRBV20-1 with TRBJ2-2; no firm D call. Trimming took 2 bases from V and 0 from J, leaving 10 bases between them. CDR3 length: 15 residues. The germline V gene encodes CDR1 DFQATT and CDR2 SNEGSKA (reference sequence). The CDR3 is CSARRPGPNTGELFF. The CDR3 DNA is TGCAGTGCTAGACGTCCAGGACCGAACACCGGGGAGCTGTTTTTT.

This clonotype was recorded at least ten times. This beta chain turned up in a library designed for alpha chains; as an off-target read, its abundance says little. CDR3 sequence (DNA): TGTGCCAGCAGTCCCAGGACTAGCGGGAGGGCCGACGAGCAGTACTTC. Its translation: CASSPRTSGRADEQYF. The chain links TRBV27 to TRBJ2-7, with 15 positions matching TRBD2. The germline gives CDR1 MNHEY, CDR2 SMNVEV (reference sequence). Trimming removed 5 bases from V and 5 bases from J; junction bases left unmatched: 7. This CDR3 spans 16 amino acids.

By proportion, this clonotype is medium-sized (0.01 to 0.1%). With the library built for alpha chains, this beta chain is off target and its frequency is not meaningful. The V call is TRBV4-2, the J call TRBJ2-7, with D possibly TRBD2 on 5 matching bases. V lost 6 bases and J lost 5, with 20 bases in between. The CDR3 has 15 residues. CDR1 is LGHNA, CDR2 YNFKEQ, per germline. CDR3 in amino acids: CASRQTSLSRNEQYF. The CDR3 DNA reads as TGTGCCAGCAGACAAACTAGTCTTAGCCGGAACGAGCAGTACTTC.

This clonotype is a singleton in its sample. This beta chain slipped into a library made for alpha chains as a stray read, so its size is not meaningful. V gene TRBV7-2 combines with J gene TRBJ1-2, with 7 bases aligning to TRBD1. V lost 5 bases and J lost 4; bases outside the gene matches: 10. Germline CDR1 and CDR2: SGHTA and FQGNSA. CDR3 length equals 15 residues. CDR3 in DNA: TGTGCCAGCAGCCCTTCCCGGACAGGTCGCTATGGCTACACCTTC. Residues: CASSPSRTGRYGYTF.

By sample fraction, this clonotype is medium-sized. Because the library targeted alpha chains, this beta chain is an off-target read whose size means little. This rearrangement joins TRBV29-1 to TRBJ2-5; D unresolved. Germline V lookup: CDR1 SQVTM, CDR2 ANQGSEA. V was pared by 4 bases and J by 5 bases, with 14 bases between. The CDR3 consists of 13 residues. The CDR3 bases are TGCAGCGTTGTGCTGGAAGGAACGGAGACCCAGTACTTC. This sequence encodes CSVVLEGTETQYF.

Points on this clonotype: This beta chain came through as a stray read in a library set up for alpha chains, and its size says little. The rearrangement joins TRBV20-1 to TRBJ2-1, with TRBD2 identical over 11 bases. Unmatched junction bases numbered 6, after V lost 1 base and J lost 4 bases. Germline assignment: CDR1 DFQATT and CDR2 SNEGSKA (reference sequence). The CDR3 runs 16 residues. The CDR3 reads CSARAPGLAVYNEQFF. CDR3 DNA sequence: TGCAGTGCTAGAGCGCCGGGACTAGCGGTGTACAATGAGCAGTTCTTC.

This clonotype came up many times. This beta chain is off target for a library built for alpha chains, so its abundance means little. V gene TRBV11-1 combines with J gene TRBJ2-1; unclear D gene. V was cut by 5 bases and J by 3 bases, with 8 bases left in between. CDR3 length: 13 residues. Germline V gene data show CDR1 as SGHAT and CDR2 as FQDESV (reference sequence). CDR3 in amino acids: CASSRADYNEQFF. The DNA for the CDR3 is TGTGCCAGCAGCAGGGCGGACTACAATGAGCAGTTCTTC.

In the case of this clonotype: A library prepared for alpha chains yielded this beta chain as an off-target read; its size is of little meaning. V and J are TRBV29-1 and TRBJ2-7, with D perhaps given as TRBD1 or TRBD2 (5 bases each). There are 13 residues in the CDR3. Germline CDR1 SQVTM, CDR2 ANQGSEA. Trimming stripped 3 bases from V and 4 bases from J, with 13 bases between. In nucleotides, the CDR3 is TGCAGCGTTGATGGGGACGGCAAGTACGAGCAGTACTTC. It yields the protein CSVDGDGKYEQYF.

In its sample, this clonotype ranks as medium-sized. Since the library was made to target alpha chains, this beta chain is a stray read and its abundance is not meaningful. The V gene is TRBV29-1, the J gene TRBJ1-1, with a possible D match to TRBD1 (5 bases). The V end was cut by 4 bases, the J end by 0 bases, with 6 bases between. Per the germline V gene, CDR1 is SQVTM and CDR2 is ANQGSEA. The CDR3 extends over 12 amino acids. CDR3 coding DNA: TGCAGCGTTGGGACACTGAACACTGAAGCTTTCTTT. The encoded protein is CSVGTLNTEAFF.